Listed below are T cell receptor beta chains from one sample, sequenced in a study of cytomegalovirus exposure and HLA in healthy donors. Sequencing was performed with immunoSEQ multiplex PCR; in TCRdb, only in-frame clones are kept and a portion is missing. Among fewer than 150,000 clones listed, around three quarters were seen once. Sequences were obtained from PBMCs. These receptors were taken from a woman aged 40 to 50 in good health and CMV-seropositive. Both conserved end residues are trimmed from each CDR3. Some rows mark clone size as missing; the rest say once, few, many or name a class of expanded clone.

clone_size	v_call	cdr3_aa
.	TRBV5-1	ASSFGDRIYEQY
.	TRBV13	ASSTSGGNEQY
.	TRBV6-4	ARTVAGGEETQY
.	TRBV2	ASSHPRGAGDRYNEQF
.	TRBV18	ASSPRKVEAYEQY
.	TRBV7-9	ASSLELGSGDTQY
.	TRBV4-1	ASTTGDNSISEAF
.	TRBV4-1	ASSRIGLAGATYEQY
.	TRBV5-1	ASSLAGGTETQY
few	TRBV7-3	ASSPYSGTSDNEQF
.	TRBV29-1	SVSGSSSYNEQF
.	TRBV19	ASSPQAPSGNTIY
many	TRBV12-2	ASRLVDRGHGYEQY
.	TRBV9	ASTPHEAGTLYEQY
.	TRBV5-1	ASSGTGFPNEKLF
.	TRBV6-1	ASSELVAGPTDTQY
.	TRBV5-6	ASSPGTAYEQY
.	TRBV19	ASGPGQGATDTQY
.	TRBV6-6	ASSYRETQY
.	TRBV7-7	ASSINPGQMNTEAF
.	TRBV5-1	ASSSASGPDTQY
.	TRBV5-5	ASRYRDSLYGYT
.	TRBV27	ASSLGLAGTAEQY
.	TRBV15	ATSTLKTGTVYGYT
.	TRBV18	ASSIAGGSNTGELF
.	TRBV4-2	ASSQVRGGLNSYEQY
.	TRBV11-2	ASSNHRGTNEKLF
.	TRBV9	ASSPSGIYLDTQY
.	TRBV5-6	ASSGTVYGYT
once	TRBV5-4	ASSLKQGRPDTQY
.	TRBV18	ASSGLAGISEQY
.	TRBV28	ASSFGLTDTQY
.	TRBV7-9	ASSSHPTDTQY
.	TRBV28	ASNSLGTSVSYEQY
.	TRBV12-5	ASGQYNEQF
.	TRBV28	ASSLTSAGASGTEAF
.	TRBV2	ASSPGTRQF
.	TRBV19	ASSPDPEGTIY
.	TRBV12-5	ATPVVRGTDTQY
.	TRBV10-3	AISQGLAGATGELF
.	TRBV27	ASSLLGGYSNQPQH
.	TRBV2	ASSASGRAGDTQY
.	TRBV11-3	ASSFTVNEQF
.	TRBV7-2	ASSLTGTQETQY
.	TRBV27	ASSFKSTGGASNEQF
.	TRBV14	ASSQGEGLADYNEQF
.	TRBV28	ASSLGRPGYGYT
.	TRBV4-1	ASSQRQGPYEQY
.	TRBV4-1	ASSRSLAGSSYNEQF
.	TRBV7-9	ASSLPDQVAKNIQY
.	TRBV28	ASSLGTFYEQY
.	TRBV20-1	SASLTGTQY
.	TRBV6-1	ASRYGASGSLEQY
.	TRBV30	AWTPGYTDTQY
few	TRBV4-1	ASSQEGQGGGPQH
.	TRBV2	ASSTGGPYEQY
.	TRBV28	ASSSHGAATDEQY
.	TRBV7-2	ANSRDRQETQY